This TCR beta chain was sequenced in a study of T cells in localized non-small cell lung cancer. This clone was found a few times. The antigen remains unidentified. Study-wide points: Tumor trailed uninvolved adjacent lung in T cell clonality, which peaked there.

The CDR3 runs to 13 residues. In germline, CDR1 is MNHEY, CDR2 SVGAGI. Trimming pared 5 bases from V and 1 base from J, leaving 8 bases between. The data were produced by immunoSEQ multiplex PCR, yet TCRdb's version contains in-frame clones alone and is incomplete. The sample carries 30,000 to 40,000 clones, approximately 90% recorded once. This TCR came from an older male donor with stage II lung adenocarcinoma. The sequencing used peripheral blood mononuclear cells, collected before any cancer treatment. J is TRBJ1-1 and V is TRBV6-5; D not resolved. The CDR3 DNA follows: TGTGCCAGCAGTGAAGCGCCGAACACTGAAGCTTTCTTT. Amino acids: CASSEAPNTEAFF.